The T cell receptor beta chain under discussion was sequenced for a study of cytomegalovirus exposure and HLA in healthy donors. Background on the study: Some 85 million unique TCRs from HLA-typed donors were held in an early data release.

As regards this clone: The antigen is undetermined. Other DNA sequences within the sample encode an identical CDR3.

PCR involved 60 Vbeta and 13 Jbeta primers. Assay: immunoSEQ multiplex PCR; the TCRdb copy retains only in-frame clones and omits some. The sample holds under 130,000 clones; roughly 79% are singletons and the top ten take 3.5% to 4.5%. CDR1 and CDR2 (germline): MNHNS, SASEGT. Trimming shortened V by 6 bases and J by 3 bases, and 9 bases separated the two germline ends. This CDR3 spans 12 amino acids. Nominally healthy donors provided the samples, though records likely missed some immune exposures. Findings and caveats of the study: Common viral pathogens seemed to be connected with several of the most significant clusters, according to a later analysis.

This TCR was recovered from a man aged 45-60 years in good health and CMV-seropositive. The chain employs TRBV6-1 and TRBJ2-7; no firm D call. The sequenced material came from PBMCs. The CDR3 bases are TGTGCCAGCAGCGAAAGAGGCTACGAGCAGTACTTC. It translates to CASSERGYEQYF.